Below are 18 T cell receptor beta chains sequenced from a single sample in a study of vaccination effects on CD4 cells after COVID-19. These receptors' antigens are unknown. Viral peptide pool expansion of antigen-specific CD4+ T cells preceded sequencing in the ViraFEST assay. Scientists isolated CD4+ T cells after an approximately 9-day culture period ended. The person had a PCR-confirmed SARS-CoV-2 infection during March to December 2020. Either the BNT162b2 or mRNA-1273 vaccine was given to participants in two doses. Sequenced by immunoSEQ multiplex PCR; TCRdb stores in-frame clones only, minus some. Of 12,000 to 15,000 clones listed, about three quarters are singletons. The specimen comprised CD4+ T cells from PBMCs cultured with HCoV-NL63 spike peptides, sampled after COVID-19 vaccination. The receptors shown here come from a human donor who had a prior SARS-CoV-2 infection.

This clone has a handful of counts. The chain employs TRBV5-1 and TRBJ2-2; D is unclear. Trimming removed 0 bases at V and 4 bases at J, with 4 bases between. The CDR3 loop spans 13 amino acids. Germline assignment: CDR1 SGHRS and CDR2 YFSETQ. CDR3 bases: TGCGCCAGCAGCTTGGACCCCACCGGGGAGCTGTTTTTT. Its protein product is CASSLDPTGELFF. The entire variable domain, with the rest obtained from reference TRBV5-1 and TRBJ2-2, is as follows: KAGVTQTPRYLIKTRGQQVTLSCSPISGHRSVSWYQQTPGQGLQFLFEYFSETQRNKGNFPGRFSGRQFSNSRSEMNVSTLELGDSALYLCASSLDPTGELFFGEGSRLTVL.

The chain couples TRBV12-5 to TRBJ2-2, with 8 positions matching TRBD1. With 6 bases clipped from V and 4 bases from J, the junction kept 10 bases outside the gene matches. Germline CDR1 is LGHNT and CDR2 is FRNRAP. This CDR3 has 16 residues. The DNA of the CDR3 is TGTGCTAGTGGCTCGACAGGGGTGATAAGCACCGGGGAGCTGTTTTTT. It translates to CASGSTGVISTGELFF.

The chain couples TRBV27 to TRBJ1-6; D ambiguous. The CDR3 loop spans 12 amino acids. Germline CDR1 reads MNHEY; CDR2 reads SMNVEV (reference sequence). Trimming pared 6 bases from V and 2 bases from J, leaving 2 bases between. The CDR3 protein is CASSPYNSPLHF. The CDR3 DNA follows: TGTGCCAGCAGCCCCTATAATTCACCCCTCCACTTT.

The rearrangement links TRBV6-5 to TRBJ2-1; 9 nucleotides align to TRBD1. The CDR3 consists of 15 residues. Germline CDR1 is MNHEY and CDR2 is SVGAGI. The junction had 12 bases not matched to a gene; V was cut back by 8 bases and J by 7 bases. The chain's CDR3 is CASGYHGQGPNEQFF. In nucleotides, the CDR3 is TGTGCCAGCGGCTACCACGGACAGGGGCCTAATGAGCAGTTCTTC.

The CDR3 DNA sequence: TGTGCCAGCAGACTAACAGGGAACACTGAAGCTTTCTTT. Translated, it gives CASRLTGNTEAFF. This chain uses TRBV6-5 with TRBJ1-1, with a weak D call TRBD1 (5 bases). The germline CDR1 and CDR2 sequences are MNHEY and SVGAGI. V shed 6 bases and J shed 1 base, with 9 bases lying between them. This CDR3 comprises 13 residues.

The table lists this clone with a count of one. The J gene is TRBJ1-5, the V gene TRBV10-3, with D tentatively TRBD1 (5 bases). Germline assignment: CDR1 ENHRY and CDR2 SYGVKD. This CDR3 is 14 amino acids long. Trimming shortened V by 0 bases and J by 5 bases, and 8 bases separated the two germline ends. This chain's CDR3 is CAISESLGDQPQHF. The CDR3 DNA sequence: TGTGCCATCAGTGAGTCTTTAGGGGATCAGCCCCAGCATTTT.

The chain carries TRBV2 and TRBJ1-4, with TRBD1 matching 8 bases. V trimming: 6 bases; J trimming: 7 bases; junction bases outside the gene matches: 10. CDR1 SNHLY and CDR2 FYNNEI come from the germline V gene. This CDR3 comprises 15 residues. DNA of the CDR3: TGTGCCAGCAGCACTGCACAGGGGGGTTCTGAAAAACTGTTTTTT. It yields the protein CASSTAQGGSEKLFF.

This chain links TRBV29-1 with TRBJ1-1, with TRBD1 identical over 7 bases. CDR3 size: 15 residues. Looked up from germline, CDR1 is SQVTM and CDR2 is ANQGSEA. V lost 5 bases and J lost 1; bases outside the gene matches: 10. Here the CDR3 reads CSVHWRGPRNTEAFF. DNA for the CDR3: TGCAGCGTTCATTGGAGGGGGCCGAGGAACACTGAAGCTTTCTTT. Full variable domain (remainder filled in from reference TRBV29-1 and TRBJ1-1): SAVISQKPSRDICQRGTSLTIQCQVDSQVTMMFWYRQQPGQSLTLIATANQGSEATYESGFVIDKFPISRPNLTFSTLTVSNMSPEDSSIYLCSVHWRGPRNTEAFFGQGTRLTVV.

The V and J genes are TRBV4-1 and TRBJ2-3; tentatively, D is TRBD1 (5 bases). Per the germline V gene, CDR1 is MGHRA and CDR2 is YSYEKL. V shed 0 bases and J shed 13 bases, with 14 bases lying between them. The CDR3 consists of 13 residues. CDR3: CASSQDSRTYKYF. DNA for the CDR3: TGCGCCAGCAGCCAAGATAGTCGGACATACAAGTATTTT.

The gene calls are TRBV25-1 and TRBJ2-5; D possibly matches TRBD1 or TRBD2 (5 bases each). This CDR3 is built from 15 residues. V dropped 1 base and J dropped 0 bases, with 9 bases sitting between them. Germline CDR1 and CDR2: MGHDK and SYGVNS. This CDR3 is CASSEFLGDQETQYF. CDR3 nucleotides: TGTGCCAGCAGTGAATTCCTGGGGGACCAAGAGACCCAGTACTTC.

This clone was counted only a few times. The CDR3 region has the DNA TGCGCCAGCAGCTTGGTGTGGGGTTCGTACACTGAAGCTTTCTTT. Encoded protein: CASSLVWGSYTEAFF. J is TRBJ1-1 and V is TRBV5-1; D is uncertain. Germline CDR1 is SGHRS and CDR2 is YFSETQ. The CDR3 loop spans 15 amino acids. Trimming took 0 bases from V and 3 from J, leaving 12 bases between them. Full variable domain (outside the CDR3, taken from reference TRBV5-1 and TRBJ1-1): KAGVTQTPRYLIKTRGQQVTLSCSPISGHRSVSWYQQTPGQGLQFLFEYFSETQRNKGNFPGRFSGRQFSNSRSEMNVSTLELGDSALYLCASSLVWGSYTEAFFGQGTRLTVV.

In its sample, this clone was seen once. The CDR3 bases are TGTGCCAGCGGGGCATGGACAGGAGATAATGAAAAACTGTTTTTT. Protein: CASGAWTGDNEKLFF. This chain links TRBV2 with TRBJ1-4; TRBD1 matches 7 bases. Germline CDR1 SNHLY, CDR2 FYNNEI. The junction had 10 bases not matched to a gene; V was cut back by 8 bases and J by 4 bases. The CDR3 sequence is 15 residues long.

This CDR3 reads CASSFGQNYGYTF. Written as DNA, the CDR3 is TGTGCCAGCAGCTTCGGACAAAACTATGGCTACACCTTC. The chain couples TRBV11-2 to TRBJ1-2, with D perhaps matching TRBD1 (5 bases). In germline, CDR1 is SGHAT, CDR2 FQNNGV. CDR3 length: 13 amino acids. Trimming removed 3 bases at V and 2 bases at J, with 7 bases between.

J is TRBJ1-4 and V is TRBV30; D is perhaps TRBD1 (5 bases). Per the germline V gene, CDR1 is GTSNPN and CDR2 is SVGIG (reference sequence). This CDR3 has 15 amino acids. The V gene lost 3 bases and the J gene lost 0 bases, with 11 bases spanning the gap. The CDR3 here is CAWSREGSTNEKLFF. CDR3 DNA sequence: TGTGCCTGGAGCAGGGAAGGGTCAACTAATGAAAAACTGTTTTTT.

This clone is a singleton in its sample. The rearrangement links TRBV5-1 to TRBJ1-6, with D possibly being TRBD1 (6 bases). The germline V and J ends were trimmed by 2 bases and 6 bases, with 15 bases remaining between them. Germline CDR1 is SGHRS and CDR2 is YFSETQ. CDR3 length equals 16 residues. Here the CDR3 reads CASSLMMDSSNSPLHF. The CDR3 DNA follows: TGCGCCAGCAGCTTAATGATGGACAGTTCTAATTCACCCCTCCACTTT. The full variable domain, in which reference TRBV5-1 and TRBJ1-6 provide the parts outside the CDR3, is KAGVTQTPRYLIKTRGQQVTLSCSPISGHRSVSWYQQTPGQGLQFLFEYFSETQRNKGNFPGRFSGRQFSNSRSEMNVSTLELGDSALYLCASSLMMDSSNSPLHFGNGTRLTVT.

The rearrangement links TRBV7-9 to TRBJ1-2, with no clear D. Germline CDR1 reads SEHNR; CDR2 reads FQNEAQ (reference sequence). The CDR3 is 13 amino acids. Trimming removed 2 bases at V and 4 bases at J, with 8 bases between. The CDR3 DNA sequence: TGTGCCAGCAGCTTACCGGGAGCCTATGGCTACACCTTC. Its protein is CASSLPGAYGYTF. Full variable domain (remainder filled in from reference TRBV7-9 and TRBJ1-2): DTGVSQNPRHKITKRGQNVTFRCDPISEHNRLYWYRQTLGQGPEFLTYFQNEAQLEKSRLLSDRFSAERPKGSFSTLEIQRTEQGDSAMYLCASSLPGAYGYTFGSGTRLTVV.

This chain connects TRBV5-4 to TRBJ1-2; the D gene is possibly TRBD1 (6 bases). CDR1 and CDR2 (germline): SGHNT, YYREEE (reference sequence). This CDR3 region has 16 residues. V lost 2 bases and J lost 1, with 15 bases in between. As DNA, the CDR3 is TGTGCCAGCAGCTTATTAACAGGGAATCATAACTATGGCTACACCTTC. Protein product: CASSLLTGNHNYGYTF.

This CDR3 reads CASSSWTGVETQYF. The CDR3 coding sequence is TGTGCCAGCAGCTCGTGGACAGGGGTGGAGACCCAGTACTTC. This rearrangement joins TRBV7-9 to TRBJ2-5; TRBD1 matches at 9 bases. With 4 bases clipped from V and 5 bases from J, the junction kept 5 bases outside the gene matches. The CDR3 covers 14 residues. Germline loops: CDR1 SEHNR, CDR2 FQNEAQ (reference sequence).